This TCR beta chain emerged from a study of regulatory T cells in long-lasting Graves disease. Building of the TCR beta libraries involved iRepertoire HTBI primers and Arm-PCR of CDR3 regions. TCRdb reanalysed the multiplex PCR reads using MiXCR and keeps one entry per CDR3 protein. Of 450,000 to 600,000 distinct CDR3 sequences in the sample, approximately 12% were seen once. Stated time point: newly diagnosed GD, antithyroid drugs for less than 3 months. The TCR library was made from RNA extracted from PBMCs. Ten or more counts support this clonotype. The V and J ends lost 5 bases and 5 bases, in that order; junction bases with no gene match: 11. The CDR3 consists of 16 residues. Germline V gene data show CDR1 as SGHVS and CDR2 as FQNEAQ. A further study also used this sample, focusing on T cells in Graves' hyperthyroidism and ophthalmopathy. That paper adds: Carried out on the TCR CDR3, a first-round RT-PCR used the HTBI primer set.

The sequence was collected from a man aged 25-40 years with Graves disease. The sample in question was peripheral blood mononuclear cells (PBMCs), obtained at new diagnosis, from a patient treated with antithyroid drugs. This chain links TRBV7-8 with TRBJ2-1, with 8 nucleotides matching TRBD2. The CDR3, as DNA: TGTGCCAGCAGCCGCGAGACAAGGCGGGGGGACAATGAGCAGTTCTTC. Translating gives CASSRETRRGDNEQFF.